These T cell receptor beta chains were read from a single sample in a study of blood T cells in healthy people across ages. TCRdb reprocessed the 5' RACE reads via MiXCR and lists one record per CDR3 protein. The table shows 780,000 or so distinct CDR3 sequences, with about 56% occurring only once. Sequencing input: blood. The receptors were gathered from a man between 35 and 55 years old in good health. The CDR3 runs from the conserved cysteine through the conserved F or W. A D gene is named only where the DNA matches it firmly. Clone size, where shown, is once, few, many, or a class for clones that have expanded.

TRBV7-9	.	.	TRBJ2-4	TGTGCCAGCAGCTTTGGTACTGGTTGGGTAGGTCAAAACATTCAGTACTTC	CASSFGTGWVGQNIQYF
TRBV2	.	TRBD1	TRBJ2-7	TGTGCCAGCAGGTTAGACAGGGGGCAAGGCGAGCAGTACTTC	CASRLDRGQGEQYF
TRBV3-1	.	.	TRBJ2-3	TGTGCCAGCAGCCAAGGCCGGAGTGCTAGCACAGATACGCAGTATTTT	CASSQGRSASTDTQYF
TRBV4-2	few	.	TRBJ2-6	TGTGCCAGCAGCCAAGATATCGGCAGGGGAGCTGGGGCCAACGTCCTGACTTTC	CASSQDIGRGAGANVLTF
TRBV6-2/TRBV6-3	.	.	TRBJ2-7	TGTGCCAGCAGTTACTCGAAGGGCAGGGACTACGAGCAGTACTTC	CASSYSKGRDYEQYF
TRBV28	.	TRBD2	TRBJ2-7	TGTGCCAGCAGTGTAGCGGGGGAGAGCTCCTACGAGCAGTACTTC	CASSVAGESSYEQYF
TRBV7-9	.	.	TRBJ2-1	TGTGCCAGCAGCTCCCACCTCCGGGACGAACTAACGGATGAGCAGTTCTTC	CASSSHLRDELTDEQFF
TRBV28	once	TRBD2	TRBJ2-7	TGTGCCAGCATTAAAGCGGGAGTTTCTTACGAGCAGTACTTC	CASIKAGVSYEQYF
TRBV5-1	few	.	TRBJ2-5	TGCGCCAGCAGCTTGGGAGGCAGGGCCGAAGAGACCCAGTACTTC	CASSLGGRAEETQYF
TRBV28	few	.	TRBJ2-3	TGTGCCAGCAGTGCGATAGATACGCAGTATTTT	CASSAIDTQYF
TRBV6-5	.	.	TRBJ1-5	TGTGCCAGCAGACCAGGAGGCAATCAGCCCCAGCATTTT	CASRPGGNQPQHF
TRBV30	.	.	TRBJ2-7	TGTGCCTGGAGACACGGGGGTAACGAGCAGTACTTC	CAWRHGGNEQYF
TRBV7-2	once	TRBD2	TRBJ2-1	TGTGCCAGCAGCTTAGTTTCCAACCTCGGGTTAGCGGGGGGTGGGGAGCAGTTCTTC	CASSLVSNLGLAGGGEQFF
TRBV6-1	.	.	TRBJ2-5	TGTGCCAGCAGTGAAGAGCGGCGTCAGACCCAGTACTTC	CASSEERRQTQYF
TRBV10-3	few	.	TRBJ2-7	TGTGCCATCAGTGAGCCGACAACTAGGGATTACGAGCAGTACTTC	CAISEPTTRDYEQYF
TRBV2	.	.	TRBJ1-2	TGTGCCAGCAGTGATTGGGGGCGGTATGGCTACACCTTC	CASSDWGRYGYTF
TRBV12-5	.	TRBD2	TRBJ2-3	TGTGCTAGTGGTTTGGGCATAGCGGGGGATACGCAGTATTTT	CASGLGIAGDTQYF
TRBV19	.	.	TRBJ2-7	TGTGCCAGTAGCTGGGGGGGGACATATAATACCGAGCAGTACTTC	CASSWGGTYNTEQYF
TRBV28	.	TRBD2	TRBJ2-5	TGTGCCAGCAGTTGGACGACTAGCGGGTACGAGAACTTTCAAGAGACCCAGTACTTC	CASSWTTSGYENFQETQYF
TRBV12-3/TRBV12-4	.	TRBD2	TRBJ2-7	TGTGCCAGCAGTTTAGGGGGGGGGAGGCGGGAGCAGTACTTC	CASSLGGGRREQYF
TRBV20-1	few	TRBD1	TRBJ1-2	TGCAGTGCTGTTTGGACAGGTGGGGTCTATGGCTACACCTTC	CSAVWTGGVYGYTF
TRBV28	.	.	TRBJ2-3	TGTGCCAGCAGTCCCCGGGGGACTCGCGGTACGCAGTATTTT	CASSPRGTRGTQYF
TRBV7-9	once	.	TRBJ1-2	TGTGCTAGCAGAGAAGGTTCCATGGGGGCGTTTGGCTACACCTTC	CASREGSMGAFGYTF
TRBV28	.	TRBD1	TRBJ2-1	TGTGCCAGCAGTTTCCGGACAGGGGACAATGAGCAGTTCTTC	CASSFRTGDNEQFF
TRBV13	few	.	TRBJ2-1	TGTGCCAGCAGCTTACGTAAATCCCCCCGCAGTAACCTCAATGAGCAGTTCTTC	CASSLRKSPRSNLNEQFF
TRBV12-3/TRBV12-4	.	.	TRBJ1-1	TGTGCCAGCAGTTTCCTAGGGGGAAACACTGAAGCTTTCTTT	CASSFLGGNTEAFF
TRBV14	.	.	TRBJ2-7	TGTGCCAGCAGCGCTAGACTACCCAGGGGCTCCTACGAGCAGTACTTC	CASSARLPRGSYEQYF